The clone carrying this TCR beta chain was detected only a few times. Antigen: not known. The data derive from a study of OX40 agonist ivuxolimab in advanced cancers. Study information: Averaging roughly 60 years in age, with a range of about 23 to 80, the cohort was 65% to 85% male. Antecedent anti-PD-1, anti-PD-L1 or anti-CTLA-4 therapy was permissible, with roughly 40% having received some.

This CDR3 has 13 residues. Germline CDR1 is SGHVS and CDR2 is FQNEAQ. V dropped 1 base and J dropped 7 bases, with 10 bases sitting between them. Systemic immunosuppression or a history of autoimmune disease excluded patients. The repertoire was sequenced with immunoSEQ multiplex PCR; TCRdb's copy has only in-frame clones and lacks some. This sample has 20,000 to 30,000 clones, with 65% to 90% found just once. General study results and limits: Part of the nonresponder group also had normalized T-cell clonal expansion that was low.

The TCR comes from an adult with an advanced solid tumor such as melanoma, head and neck, liver or kidney cancer. The V and J genes are TRBV7-8 and TRBJ1-1, with TRBD1 as a possible D gene (5 bases). The source material was CD4+ or CD8+ T cells sorted from blood, sampled in a trial of the OX40 agonist ivuxolimab. Here the CDR3 reads CASSLGGGNEAFF. The DNA of the CDR3 is TGTGCCAGCAGCTTAGGGGGCGGGAATGAAGCTTTCTTT.